Presented here are 29 T cell receptor beta chains from one specimen sequenced in a study of molecular identifiers for immune sequencing clone quantification (dated by TCRdb to the late 2010s). The library came from PCR. Sequencing relied on an Illumina HiSeq 4000. TCRdb reprocessed the public reads (quality trimming at Q25 with fastp, clone calling with MiXCR) and kept in-frame beta chains. Rows are combined by CDR3 protein, so each entry shows the most common genes and DNA. Here the sample has about 100,000 distinct CDR3 sequences; approximately 22% occur a single time. The top ten hold approximately 1.1% of the sample. Sequencing input: naive CD8+ T cells from blood, with Jurkat cell RNA spiked in. The intended sense of this specimen's cell subset or site label: FACS-sorted CD8+CD4-CCR7+CD45RA+ naive T cells. The receptors shown here come from a human donor in good health. Some libraries in this study had Jurkat cell RNA spiked in.

This clonotype was observed a handful of times. The junction differs from germline at one of its ends, possibly a read error. Written as DNA, the CDR3 is TGTGCCAGCAGTCCCGACCCTTTCTCCTACAATGAGCGGTTCTTC. This translates into CASSPDPFSYNERFF. The J gene is TRBJ2-1, the V gene TRBV6-2 or TRBV6-3; the D is unclear. This CDR3 has 15 residues. Germline V gene data show CDR1 as MNHEY and CDR2 as SVGEGT.

The chain couples TRBV7-2 to TRBJ1-5, with TRBD1 as a possible D gene (6 bases). Germline lookup yields CDR1 SGHTA and CDR2 FQGNSA. CDR3 length equals 14 residues. V lost 1 base and J 11 bases, leaving 15 bases between the germline ends. The CDR3 reads CASSLDGGPTAQHF. The CDR3, as DNA: TGTGCCAGCAGCTTAGATGGGGGCCCAACGGCCCAGCATTTT.

Concerning this clonotype itself: A much larger clonotype is one base distant, so this may be a read error. The chain uses TRBV11-1 and TRBJ1-2; TRBD1 agrees at 8 bases. The CDR3 extends over 12 amino acids. Germline V gives CDR1 SGHAT, CDR2 FQDESV (reference sequence). The CDR3 nucleotides read TGTGCCAGCAGCTCGACAGGGGAGGGCTACGCCTTC. It encodes CASSSTGEGYAF.

This clonotype was counted between two and nine times. The CDR3 end shows no conserved phenylalanine or tryptophan, and so a read error is likely. The rearrangement links TRBV11-2 to TRBJ1-6; D gene ambiguous. The V gene lost 4 bases and the J gene lost 0 bases, with 13 bases spanning the gap. The CDR3 contains 17 residues. Germline V CDR1 and CDR2: SGHAT, FQNNGV. The CDR3 DNA follows: TGTGCCAGCAGCTATGACGGACCGAGCTCCTATAATTCACCCCTCCACTTA. Amino acid sequence: CASSYDGPSSYNSPLHL.

The chain carries TRBV12-3 or TRBV12-4 and TRBJ1-5; the D is unclear. The CDR3 runs 13 residues. The V and J ends lost 7 bases and 4 bases respectively, with 11 bases between them. Written as DNA, the CDR3 is TGTGCCAGCACTGAGCTGGTAAATCAGCCCCAGCATTTT. Translation gives CASTELVNQPQHF.

There are many counts of this clonotype. The CDR3 DNA reads as TGTGCCAGCAGCTCCGGACTAGCGGGTGAGCAGTTCTTC. The encoded protein is CASSSGLAGEQFF. This chain joins TRBV7-2 and TRBJ2-1, with 11 bases lining up with TRBD2. The CDR3 sequence is 13 residues long. V lost 4 bases to trimming and J lost 9 bases; unmatched junction nucleotides: 2. CDR1 and CDR2 from the germline V gene are SGHTA and FQGNSA.

This clonotype was recorded at least ten times. The chain joins TRBV20-1 to TRBJ2-3; the match to TRBD2 covers 10 bases. CDR1 and CDR2 from the germline V gene are DFQATT and SNEGSKA (reference sequence). The CDR3 has 17 residues. The V and J ends lost 8 bases and 6 bases, in that order; junction bases with no gene match: 20. DNA of the CDR3: TGCAGTCCACTTCGGCGGGTCGATAGCGGGGGGCGGGATACGCAGTATTTT. Encoded protein: CSPLRRVDSGGRDTQYF.

Many counts were recorded for this clonotype. The V gene is TRBV4-3, the J gene TRBJ1-1, with 8 bases matching TRBD1. This CDR3 is built from 15 residues. The V gene's germline CDR1 is LGHNA and CDR2 YSLEER. Trimming cost V 0 bases and J 5 bases; bases outside gene matches: 5. The CDR3 DNA follows: TGCGCCAGCAGCCAAGATCGGACAGGGTGGACTGAAGCTTTCTTT. Translated, it gives CASSQDRTGWTEAFF.

Turning to this clonotype: This sequence may be a read error, since a much larger clone differs from it by one base. This rearrangement joins TRBV20-1 to TRBJ1-2, with a weak D call TRBD1 (5 bases). Germline CDR1 reads DFQATT; CDR2 reads SNEGSKA (reference sequence). Between the trimmed V and J ends, which lost 1 base and 0 bases, there was a span of 21 bases. The length of the CDR3 is 18 residues. In DNA form, the CDR3 reads TGCAGTGCTAGAGTGACCACCTGGAAAGGGGACGCTAACTATGGCTACACCTTC. Translated: CSARVTTWKGDANYGYTF.

This clonotype was detected ten times or more. The chain joins TRBV7-9 to TRBJ1-4, with 8 bases matching TRBD1. CDR1 is SEHNR, CDR2 FQNEAQ, per germline (reference sequence). The V segment lost 5 bases and the J segment 4 bases; nucleotides outside the gene matches: 6. CDR3 length: 15 amino acids. The CDR3 DNA reads TGTGCCAGCAGCACTCGGACAGGGTTTAATGAAAAACTGTTTTTT. This sequence encodes CASSTRTGFNEKLFF.

There are a few counts of this clonotype. This chain uses TRBV9 with TRBJ2-2; 9 bases match TRBD2. From germline, CDR1 is SGDLS and CDR2 YYNGEE. The V and J ends lost 8 bases and 5 bases, in that order; junction bases with no gene match: 10. This CDR3 has 15 amino acids. The CDR3 sequence is CASSFLSGGTGELFF. DNA for the CDR3: TGTGCCAGTAGCTTTTTGAGCGGGGGGACCGGGGAGCTGTTTTTT.

Ten or more counts support this clonotype. The chain links TRBV13 to TRBJ2-7; D is possibly TRBD1 (6 bases). Germline V gene data show CDR1 as PRHDT and CDR2 as FYEKMQ (reference sequence). The CDR3 is 16 amino acids. Trimming cost V 5 bases and J 5 bases, with 22 bases left between them. The CDR3 is CASSTQQNRQEDEQYF. DNA of the CDR3: TGTGCCAGCAGCACACAACAAAATAGACAGGAGGACGAGCAGTACTTC. Using reference TRBV13 and TRBJ2-7 for the parts outside the CDR3, the full variable domain is AAGVIQSPRHLIKEKRETATLKCYPIPRHDTVYWYQQGPGQDPQFLISFYEKMQSDKGSIPDRFSAQQFSDYHSELNMSSLELGDSALYFCASSTQQNRQEDEQYFGPGTRLTVT.

This clonotype was recorded a few times. The chain is built from TRBV5-4 and TRBJ2-7; 9 positions agree with TRBD2. Germline V lookup: CDR1 SGHNT, CDR2 YYREEE (reference sequence). The ends lost 7 bases at V and 6 bases at J; junction bases unmatched: 11. There are 14 residues in the CDR3. CDR3 amino acids: CASSYRGGAVEQYF. The CDR3 nucleotides read TGTGCCAGCTCCTACCGCGGGGGGGCGGTCGAGCAGTACTTC. The variable domain in full, completed from reference TRBV5-4 and TRBJ2-7, reads ETGVTQSPTHLIKTRGQQVTLRCSSQSGHNTVSWYQQALGQGPQFIFQYYREEENGRGNFPPRFSGLQFPNYSSELNVNALELDDSALYLCASSYRGGAVEQYFGPGTRLTVT.

This clonotype occurred a few times. The gene calls are TRBV7-8 and TRBJ1-5; the match to TRBD1 covers 9 bases. There are 16 residues in the CDR3. With 3 bases clipped from V and 4 bases from J, the junction kept 7 bases outside the gene matches. The germline CDR1 and CDR2 sequences are SGHVS and FQNEAQ. The DNA of the CDR3 is TGTGCCAGCAGCTTTCTCGCGGGACAGGGTAATCAGCCCCAGCATTTT. This sequence encodes CASSFLAGQGNQPQHF.

This clonotype showed up many times. The chain uses TRBV4-1 and TRBJ2-1; D is unresolved. Germline V gives CDR1 MGHRA, CDR2 YSYEKL. V gave up 0 bases and J gave up 9 bases, with 9 bases separating them. The CDR3 is 13 residues long. The CDR3 region is CASSQEYRPEQFF. For the CDR3, the DNA is TGCGCCAGCAGCCAAGAATATAGGCCTGAGCAGTTCTTC.

This clonotype was seen many times. The chain has TRBV6-2 or TRBV6-3 and TRBJ1-1; 8 bases line up with TRBD1. The V segment lost 0 bases and the J segment 2 bases; nucleotides outside the gene matches: 5. The length of the CDR3 is 16 residues. CDR1 and CDR2 (germline): MNHEY, SVGEGT. CDR3 DNA sequence: TGTGCCAGCAGTTACTCCGAGGGACAGGCTAACACTGAAGCTTTCTTT. Protein product: CASSYSEGQANTEAFF.

The genes are TRBV5-6 and TRBJ1-5, with D unclear. Trimming shortened V by 0 bases and J by 5 bases, and 12 bases separated the two germline ends. Germline CDR1 is SGHDT and CDR2 is YYEEEE. The length of the CDR3 is 15 residues. The chain's CDR3 is CASSLGPRGDQPQHF. In nucleotides, the CDR3 is TGTGCCAGCAGCTTGGGGCCCCGTGGGGATCAGCCCCAGCATTTT.

The CDR3 spells CASSSRQGGEKLFF. The CDR3 DNA sequence: TGTGCCAGCAGTTCCCGGCAGGGGGGTGAAAAACTGTTTTTT. The V and J genes are TRBV27 and TRBJ1-4, with TRBD1 matching over 7 bases. Germline loops: CDR1 MNHEY, CDR2 SMNVEV (reference sequence). This CDR3 comprises 14 residues. Losses at the gene ends were 4 bases for V and 7 bases for J; bases not matched to a gene: 6.

This clonotype was detected a few times. V usage is TRBV5-4 and J usage is TRBJ2-1, with 14 nucleotides matching TRBD2. This CDR3 contains 16 residues. CDR1 is SGHNT and CDR2 is YYREEE in the germline V gene (reference sequence). J was trimmed by 7 bases and V by 4 bases; bases with no gene match: 7. CDR3 loop: CASSPGTSGSWNEQFF. CDR3 nucleotide sequence: TGTGCCAGCAGCCCTGGGACTAGCGGGAGCTGGAATGAGCAGTTCTTC.

The V gene is TRBV30, the J gene TRBJ2-7; 7 bases are a match to TRBD1. V lost 4 bases, J lost 2 bases, and 5 bases stayed unmatched. This CDR3 is 13 amino acids long. The germline gives CDR1 GTSNPN, CDR2 SVGIG (reference sequence). In DNA form, the CDR3 reads TGTGCCTGGACTGGGGACAGAGCCTACGAGCAGTACTTC. It encodes CAWTGDRAYEQYF.

This clonotype appeared many times. The V call is TRBV7-9, the J call TRBJ1-1; no clear D. This CDR3 contains 12 residues. Between the trimmed V and J ends, which lost 3 bases and 4 bases, there was a span of 6 bases. Germline CDR1 is SEHNR and CDR2 is FQNEAQ (reference sequence). This CDR3 reads CASSLIGTEAFF. For the CDR3, the DNA is TGTGCCAGCAGCTTGATTGGCACTGAAGCTTTCTTT.

V gene TRBV27 combines with J gene TRBJ2-1, with TRBD1 matching 9 bases. CDR3 length equals 15 residues. The germline gives CDR1 MNHEY, CDR2 SMNVEV (reference sequence). Unmatched junction bases numbered 7, after V lost 7 bases and J lost 3 bases. CDR3 loop: CASTVGGQGYNEQFF. CDR3 DNA sequence: TGTGCCAGCACTGTCGGGGGACAGGGCTACAATGAGCAGTTCTTC.

The chain links TRBV27 to TRBJ2-7; perhaps D is TRBD1 or TRBD2 (6 bases each). The CDR3 length is 16 residues. CDR1 MNHEY and CDR2 SMNVEV come from the germline V gene (reference sequence). Trimming took 4 bases from V and 5 from J, leaving 21 bases between them. CDR3: CASSSNLGPRGHEQYF. DNA for the CDR3: TGTGCCAGCAGTTCCAACTTGGGACCCCGGGGGCACGAGCAGTACTTC.

This clonotype was found many times. The rearrangement uses TRBV5-4 and TRBJ1-1; 11 bases align to TRBD1. V gave up 3 bases and J gave up 10 bases; unmatched junction bases: 8. CDR1 SGHNT and CDR2 YYREEE come from the germline V gene (reference sequence). CDR3 length: 14 amino acids. DNA of the CDR3: TGTGCCAGCAGCTATGGACAGGGGGCTACGAGAGCTTTCTTT. Amino acids: CASSYGQGATRAFF.

This clonotype was recorded at least ten times. This rearrangement joins TRBV28 to TRBJ2-7; D is undetermined. The V gene lost 3 bases and the J gene lost 2 bases, with 5 bases spanning the gap. CDR3 length: 12 amino acids. Germline CDR1 and CDR2: MDHEN and SYDVKM. The CDR3 reads CASSLSPYEQYF. The DNA of the CDR3 is TGTGCCAGCAGTTTGAGTCCCTACGAGCAGTACTTC. The entire variable domain, with the rest obtained from reference TRBV28 and TRBJ2-7, is as follows: DVKVTQSSRYLVKRTGEKVFLECVQDMDHENMFWYRQDPGLGLRLIYFSYDVKMKEKGDIPEGYSVSREKKERFSLILESASTNQTSMYLCASSLSPYEQYFGPGTRLTVT.

This chain connects TRBV6-1 to TRBJ2-5, with 8 nucleotides matching TRBD1. J was trimmed by 9 bases and V by 7 bases; bases with no gene match: 13. This CDR3 contains 14 residues. Per the germline V gene, CDR1 is MNHNS and CDR2 is SASEGT. Here the CDR3 reads CASNIRGLGEAQYF. For the CDR3, the DNA is TGTGCCAGCAATATCAGGGGGCTAGGGGAGGCCCAGTACTTC.

This clonotype was recorded at least ten times. The chain couples TRBV2 to TRBJ1-5, with a possible D match to TRBD1 (5 bases). Between the trimmed V and J ends, which lost 1 base and 6 bases, there was a span of 13 bases. CDR3 length equals 15 residues. CDR1 and CDR2 from the germline V gene are SNHLY and FYNNEI. CDR3 DNA sequence: TGTGCCAGCAGTGAAGTGACAGCCCCAGGTCAGCCCCAGCATTTT. This sequence encodes CASSEVTAPGQPQHF.

The genes are TRBV2 and TRBJ1-2; 9 bases match TRBD1. V dropped 7 bases and J dropped 3; count of bases not matched to a gene: 12. This CDR3 comprises 16 residues. Germline CDR1 and CDR2: SNHLY and FYNNEI. The CDR3 coding sequence is TGTGCCAGCAAGCCGGGACAGGGACCGTCTTACTATGGCTACACCTTC. This translates into CASKPGQGPSYYGYTF. Using reference TRBV2 and TRBJ1-2 for the parts outside the CDR3, the full variable domain is EPEVTQTPSHQVTQMGQEVILRCVPISNHLYFYWYRQILGQKVEFLVSFYNNEISEKSEIFDDQFSVERPDGSNFTLKIRSTKLEDSAMYFCASKPGQGPSYYGYTFGSGTRLTVV.

As concerns this clonotype: This clone may be a read error of a much larger clone one base away. The chain recombines TRBV6-2 or TRBV6-3 with TRBJ1-1; D is unclear. Deletions cut 2 bases from V and 0 bases from J, with 16 bases between. CDR1 and CDR2 (germline): MNHEY, SVGEGT. The CDR3 consists of 17 residues. DNA of the CDR3: TGTGCCAGCAGTTACCCCCTCGGGCAGAGGTTGAACACTGAAGCTTTCTTT. Its translation is CASSYPLGQRLNTEAFF.